Each of the 26 T cell receptor beta chains below was sequenced from the same sample in a study of blood T cell repertoires in COVID-19. Libraries were prepared by immunoSEQ multiplex PCR; TCRdb keeps only in-frame clonotypes and omits some of them. This repertoire shows a few hundred thousand clones, 89% found once; its top ten account for about 1.7%. The sample comprised PBMCs or T cells enriched from blood (not recorded which). These receptors all come from a woman aged 25 to 39 who had recovered from COVID-19.

This chain joins TRBV20-1 and TRBJ1-1; D is ambiguous. Deletions cut 6 bases from V and 4 bases from J, with 9 bases between. Germline CDR1 reads DFQATT; CDR2 reads SNEGSKA (reference sequence). The CDR3 has 11 amino acids. CDR3 protein: CSAYRVTEAFF. DNA for the CDR3: TGCAGTGCCTACCGGGTCACTGAAGCTTTCTTT.

CDR3 coding DNA: TGTGCCAGCAGCTCCTCTCGGGACTATTCCGGGGAGCTGTTTTTT. Translating gives CASSSSRDYSGELFF. This chain links TRBV6-5 with TRBJ2-2, with 7 bases aligning to TRBD2. V lost 6 bases to trimming and J lost 6 bases; unmatched junction nucleotides: 10. This CDR3 has 15 amino acids. Per the germline V gene, CDR1 is MNHEY and CDR2 is SVGAGI.

The CDR3 nucleotides are TGCAGCGCCCAACCGGGGTTTTCCACTGAAGCTTTCTTT. Protein product: CSAQPGFSTEAFF. The chain links TRBV29-1 to TRBJ1-1; D ambiguous. The CDR3 totals 13 residues. V gave up 7 bases and J gave up 4 bases, with 16 bases separating them. The germline V gene has CDR1 SQVTM and CDR2 ANQGSEA. The variable domain in full, with the rest retrieved from reference TRBV29-1 and TRBJ1-1, is SAVISQKPSRDICQRGTSLTIQCQVDSQVTMMFWYRQQPGQSLTLIATANQGSEATYESGFVIDKFPISRPNLTFSTLTVSNMSPEDSSIYLCSAQPGFSTEAFFGQGTRLTVV.

This clone appeared a single time. The chain carries TRBV25-1 and TRBJ1-2; weak D call: TRBD1 (5 bases). Trimming shortened V by 3 bases and J by 5 bases, and 10 bases separated the two germline ends. The CDR3 covers 13 residues. Germline values: CDR1 MGHDK, CDR2 SYGVNS. In DNA form, the CDR3 reads TGTGCCAGCAGTGAGCCGGGGGTTTATGGCTACACCTTC. It codes for CASSEPGVYGYTF.

The table lists this clone with a count of one. This rearrangement joins TRBV12-3 or TRBV12-4 to TRBJ1-5; 10 bases are a match to TRBD1. The CDR3 sequence is 12 residues long. The J segment lost 10 bases and the V segment lost 6 bases, leaving 3 bases of the junction unmatched. Written as DNA, the CDR3 is TGTGCCAGCAGGACAGGGGGCGGACCCCAGCATTTT. This translates into CASRTGGGPQHF.

This clone was found once. This sequence joins TRBV30 and TRBJ1-2; 7 bases match TRBD1. The germline CDR1 and CDR2 sequences are GTSNPN and SVGIG (reference sequence). With V trimmed by 7 bases and J by 4 bases, 9 bases remained unmatched. The CDR3 length is 13 residues. CDR3 loop: CALVQGYSYGYTF. Written as DNA, the CDR3 is TGTGCCTTGGTACAGGGGTACAGCTATGGCTACACCTTC.

This rearrangement joins TRBV14 to TRBJ1-6; no clear D gene. V was trimmed by 1 base and J by 7 bases, leaving 14 bases between them. CDR3 length: 16 residues. Germline CDR1 is SGHDN and CDR2 is FVKESK. The CDR3 DNA is TGTGCCAGCAGCCAAGGCACCGGGATGAGGAATTCACCCCTCCACTTT. Amino acid sequence: CASSQGTGMRNSPLHF.

The genes are TRBV6-5 and TRBJ1-1; maybe TRBD1 (5 bases). V lost 7 bases, J lost 5 bases, and 17 bases lay in between. This CDR3 is 14 amino acids long. Germline CDR1 is MNHEY and CDR2 is SVGAGI. The CDR3 here is CASIAWGEGTEAFF. Written as DNA, the CDR3 is TGTGCCAGCATCGCGTGGGGGGAAGGGACTGAAGCTTTCTTT.

The chain carries TRBV12-3 or TRBV12-4 and TRBJ1-4; weak D call: TRBD1 (6 bases). The CDR3 loop spans 13 amino acids. V was cut by 5 bases and J by 7 bases, with 11 bases left in between. The CDR3, as DNA: TGTGCCAGCAGTGTACAGGGTAGTGAAAAACTGTTTTTT. It is translated as CASSVQGSEKLFF.

CDR3 in DNA: TGTGCCAGCGGGCTTATTGACGATGAGCAGTTCTTC. It translates to CASGLIDDEQFF. V and J are TRBV2 and TRBJ2-1; no clear D gene. The CDR3 loop spans 12 amino acids. In germline, CDR1 is SNHLY, CDR2 FYNNEI. Trimming pared 8 bases from V and 8 bases from J, leaving 13 bases between.

The rearrangement links TRBV10-3 to TRBJ1-1; TRBD1 matches 7 bases. Trimming took 0 bases from V and 6 from J; bases not matched to a gene: 1. The CDR3 sequence is 13 residues long. Germline V gene lookup returns CDR1 ENHRY and CDR2 SYGVKD. This CDR3 reads CAISESRGAEAFF. DNA of the CDR3: TGTGCCATCAGTGAGTCCAGGGGGGCTGAAGCTTTCTTT.

The gene calls are TRBV29-1 and TRBJ2-1; TRBD2 agrees at 11 bases. J was trimmed by 9 bases and V by 3 bases; bases with no gene match: 7. From germline, CDR1 is SQVTM and CDR2 ANQGSEA. There are 14 residues in the CDR3. The CDR3 spells CSVELIAGGGEQFF. The CDR3 DNA sequence: TGCAGCGTTGAGTTGATAGCGGGAGGGGGTGAGCAGTTCTTC.

The rearrangement uses TRBV10-3 and TRBJ1-4, with D perhaps matching TRBD1 (6 bases). The CDR3 loop spans 14 amino acids. Germline assignment: CDR1 ENHRY and CDR2 SYGVKD. The ends were cut back, 3 bases at V and 12 bases at J, with 17 bases in the middle. The CDR3 nucleotides read TGTGCCATCAGTGACTCCGGACAGTCGTTTCAACTGTTTTTT. This sequence encodes CAISDSGQSFQLFF.

The chain employs TRBV21-1 and TRBJ2-7; TRBD2 was called by the table and not checked on the DNA. TRBV21-1 is classified as a pseudogene. This CDR3 is built from 13 residues. DNA for the CDR3: TGTGCCAGCAGCAAATCTGGGACTCGGGAGCAGTACTTC. Translated, it gives CASSKSGTREQYF.

The chain couples TRBV9 to TRBJ2-1; 10 bases agree with TRBD2. Germline trimming cut 3 bases from V and 0 bases from J; bases unmatched to any gene: 6. CDR3 length: 17 residues. Germline V gene data show CDR1 as SGDLS and CDR2 as YYNGEE. The CDR3 reads CASSGASGGFSYNEQFF. DNA for the CDR3: TGTGCCAGCAGCGGCGCTAGCGGGGGTTTCTCCTACAATGAGCAGTTCTTC.

The genes are TRBV6-5 and TRBJ1-2; 9 positions match TRBD1. The CDR3 covers 15 residues. The ends lost 6 bases at V and 8 bases at J; junction bases unmatched: 13. Germline loops: CDR1 MNHEY, CDR2 SVGAGI. CDR3 DNA: TGTGCCAGCAGACAAGAGACTGGGACAGGGAGGGGCTACACCTTC. The encoded protein is CASRQETGTGRGYTF.

CDR3 sequence reads: CASSRSGYTF. For the CDR3, the DNA is TGTGCCAGCAGTCGGAGTGGCTACACCTTC. The chain has TRBV2 and TRBJ1-2; no reliable D call. The CDR3 has 10 residues. CDR1 and CDR2 (germline): SNHLY, FYNNEI. The V and J ends lost 5 bases and 7 bases respectively, with 5 bases between them.

This clone has only a few counts. The chain recombines TRBV9 with TRBJ2-1, with 9 bases aligning to TRBD2. V trimming: 3 bases; J trimming: 6 bases; junction bases outside the gene matches: 7. CDR1 and CDR2 (germline): SGDLS, YYNGEE. The CDR3 has 15 residues. The CDR3 sequence: CASSGLAGAFNEQFF. The CDR3 nucleotides are TGTGCCAGCAGCGGATTAGCGGGAGCCTTCAATGAGCAGTTCTTC.

This chain connects TRBV9 to TRBJ2-1; D not resolved. Per germline, CDR1 SGDLS and CDR2 YYNGEE. V dropped 0 bases and J dropped 4 bases, with 14 bases sitting between them. The CDR3 consists of 16 residues. This CDR3 reads CASSVESGFDYNEQFF. The CDR3 region has the DNA TGTGCCAGCAGCGTAGAGTCCGGGTTCGATTACAATGAGCAGTTCTTC.

This chain links TRBV11-2 with TRBJ1-4; D is perhaps TRBD1 (6 bases). Deletions cut 4 bases from V and 8 bases from J, with 17 bases between. This CDR3 region has 15 residues. The V gene's germline CDR1 is SGHAT and CDR2 FQNNGV. CDR3 coding DNA: TGTGCCAGCAGCTCATTACAGGGAAGGGAGGAAAAACTGTTTTTT. This sequence encodes CASSSLQGREEKLFF.

V usage is TRBV6-5 and J usage is TRBJ2-7; 10 bases are shared with TRBD1. The CDR3 length is 14 residues. Germline CDR1 MNHEY, CDR2 SVGAGI. Unmatched junction bases numbered 4, after V lost 4 bases and J lost 4 bases. CDR3 bases: TGTGCCAGCAGTTTATTGGACAGGGGGTACGAGCAGTACTTC. Translation gives CASSLLDRGYEQYF.

The rearrangement joins TRBV16 to TRBJ1-6; TRBD1 matches 7 bases. V trimming: 3 bases; J trimming: 7 bases; junction bases outside the gene matches: 12. Germline V gene sequence: CDR1 KGHSY, CDR2 FQNENV. The CDR3 totals 17 residues. The CDR3 sequence: CASSHSPPATGNSPLHF. CDR3 DNA sequence: TGTGCCAGCAGCCATTCCCCCCCCGCGACAGGGAATTCACCCCTCCACTTT.

This sequence joins TRBV7-9 and TRBJ2-7, with TRBD1 as a possible D gene (5 bases). From germline, CDR1 is SEHNR and CDR2 FQNEAQ (reference sequence). The CDR3 is made up of 15 amino acids. V shed 5 bases and J shed 2 bases, with 16 bases lying between them. In DNA, the CDR3 is TGTGCCAGCAGCCGAGACAGCCTGAACACCTACGAGCAGTACTTC. Protein sequence: CASSRDSLNTYEQYF.

The rearrangement uses TRBV5-6 and TRBJ2-7; possible D gene TRBD1, 5 bases. This CDR3 has 12 residues. Germline CDR1 is SGHDT and CDR2 is YYEEEE. The germline V and J ends were trimmed by 2 bases and 5 bases, with 8 bases remaining between them. CDR3 sequence reads: CASSFVRDEQYF. CDR3 DNA sequence: TGTGCCAGCAGCTTTGTCAGGGACGAGCAGTACTTC.

V is TRBV3-1 (or the pseudogene TRBV3-2) and J is TRBJ2-2; tentative D call: TRBD1 (6 bases). The CDR3 has 17 residues. With 0 bases removed from V and 7 bases from J, the gap between germline ends came to 18 bases. Germline V gives CDR1 LGHDT, CDR2 YNNKEL (reference sequence). The CDR3 region is CASSQETGWQINGELFF. The CDR3 region has the DNA TGTGCCAGCAGCCAAGAAACAGGGTGGCAAATTAACGGGGAGCTGTTTTTT.

This clone was found a few times. The DNA for the CDR3 is TGTGCCTGGAGTCCCCCCTTGACAGGGCTGCCCTACGAGCAGTACTTC. Translated: CAWSPPLTGLPYEQYF. The chain carries TRBV30 and TRBJ2-7, with 7 positions matching TRBD1. This CDR3 spans 16 amino acids. With V trimmed by 2 bases and J by 2 bases, 12 bases remained unmatched. Germline assignment: CDR1 GTSNPN and CDR2 SVGIG (reference sequence).